Below are 20 T cell receptor beta chains sequenced from a single sample in a study of T-cell reconstitution after alpha-beta-depleted transplantation in children. Construction of the TCRbeta library involved unique molecular identifiers. TCRdb re-called the PCR reads with MiXCR, one entry per CDR3 protein. The sample has just over 950,000 distinct CDR3 sequences, around 30% seen once. The sequencing here drew on PBMCs, mostly from graft donor cells, taken 360 days after TCRalphabeta/CD19-depleted stem cell transplant. These TCRs come from a boy in the first two years of life who had a stem cell transplant for SCID, so the T cells may come from the graft donor.

The rearrangement links TRBV5-1 to TRBJ2-1, with 8 bases fitting TRBD2. V shed 4 bases and J 2 bases; nucleotides not matched to a gene: 2. Per the germline V gene, CDR1 is SGHRS and CDR2 is YFSETQ. The CDR3 is made up of 14 amino acids. In nucleotides, the CDR3 is TGCGCCAGCAGCCCAGCGGGGGCCTACAATGAGCAGTTCTTC. Translated, it gives CASSPAGAYNEQFF.

V usage is TRBV24-1 and J usage is TRBJ2-2, with TRBD2 matching 7 bases. CDR3 length equals 16 residues. The ends lost 3 bases at V and 0 bases at J; junction bases unmatched: 3. Germline-derived CDR1 and CDR2 are KGHDR and SFDVKD. The CDR3, as DNA: TGTGCCACCAGTGATGAGCGGGGTCCGAACACCGGGGAGCTGTTTTTT. This translates into CATSDERGPNTGELFF.

In this sample, this clonotype turned up a few times. V and J are TRBV29-1 and TRBJ2-2, with D unclear. The CDR3 contains 13 residues. V lost 7 bases, J lost 1 base, and 10 bases lay in between. From germline, CDR1 is SQVTM and CDR2 ANQGSEA. The CDR3 DNA reads TGCAGCGCCTTCACGTTGAACACCGGGGAGCTGTTTTTT. Residues: CSAFTLNTGELFF.

The rearrangement links TRBV5-1 to TRBJ2-2, with no clear D. V gave up 4 bases and J gave up 3 bases, with 7 bases separating them. This CDR3 has 13 amino acids. CDR1 SGHRS and CDR2 YFSETQ come from the germline V gene. The CDR3 here is CASSPPDTGELFF. The CDR3 bases are TGCGCCAGCAGCCCTCCCGACACCGGGGAGCTGTTTTTT.

The chain is built from TRBV10-1 and TRBJ2-1; 10 bases align to TRBD1. J gave up 0 bases and V 6 bases, and 5 bases lay outside the gene matches. CDR3 length: 16 residues. Germline V gene lookup returns CDR1 WNHNN and CDR2 SYGVQD (reference sequence). The CDR3 DNA follows: TGCGCCAGCAGCGAGGGACAGGGGAGCTCCTACAATGAGCAGTTCTTC. Amino acid sequence: CASSEGQGSSYNEQFF.

The rearrangement links TRBV7-8 to TRBJ2-6; 7 bases are shared with TRBD1. CDR3 size: 20 residues. V shed 2 bases, J shed 4 bases, and the junction held 17 bases outside the gene matches. Germline CDR1 is SGHVS and CDR2 is FQNEAQ. CDR3 in DNA: TGTGCCAGCAGCTTACGCCGGCAAGGGACAGTCCCTCTGGGGGCCAACGTCCTGACTTTC. The encoded protein is CASSLRRQGTVPLGANVLTF.

This clonotype was observed a handful of times. The chain is built from TRBV16 and TRBJ2-7, with 10 bases identical to TRBD1. From germline, CDR1 is KGHSY and CDR2 FQNENV. J was trimmed by 11 bases and V by 5 bases; bases with no gene match: 12. The CDR3 runs to 14 residues. The CDR3 sequence: CASSKHLRDRGEYF. The CDR3, as DNA: TGTGCCAGCAGCAAGCACCTCCGGGACAGGGGAGAGTACTTC.

Of note for this clonotype: Its ends do not fully match the called genes, so a read error is possible. The chain recombines TRBV5-6 with TRBJ2-5; the D gene is possibly TRBD1 (7 bases). The CDR3 has 13 residues. Germline V gene lookup returns CDR1 SGHDT and CDR2 YYEEEE. CDR3 nucleotides: TGTGCCAGCAGCTTGGAGGGGGCAGGGAGGAACCACTTC. As protein: CASSLEGAGRNHF.

The V gene is TRBV12-3 or TRBV12-4, the J gene TRBJ1-2; maybe TRBD1 (6 bases). The V gene lost 4 bases and the J gene lost 3 bases, with 12 bases spanning the gap. CDR3 length: 14 amino acids. DNA of the CDR3: TGTGCCAGCAGTTCCCTGACAGGCCACTATGGCTACACCTTC. It encodes CASSSLTGHYGYTF.

V gene TRBV19 combines with J gene TRBJ2-2, with TRBD1 matching over 10 bases. The length of the CDR3 is 16 residues. The germline V gene has CDR1 LNHDA and CDR2 SQIVND (reference sequence). V dropped 6 bases and J dropped 5; count of bases not matched to a gene: 9. Here the CDR3 reads CASRPLGTGDTGELFF. CDR3 nucleotides: TGTGCCAGTAGACCCCTTGGGACAGGGGATACCGGGGAGCTGTTTTTT.

This clonotype came up a few times. The V gene is TRBV10-3, the J gene TRBJ2-1; 8 bases agree with TRBD2. With V trimmed by 0 bases and J by 6 bases, 7 bases remained unmatched. CDR1 and CDR2 from the germline V gene are ENHRY and SYGVKD. This CDR3 has 16 residues. In DNA form, the CDR3 reads TGTGCCATCAGTGAGTCTTCGGGGGGGCCAGGCAATGAGCAGTTCTTC. The encoded protein is CAISESSGGPGNEQFF.

The rearrangement uses TRBV5-1 and TRBJ2-1; D could derive from TRBD1 or TRBD2 (5 bases each). Germline lookup yields CDR1 SGHRS and CDR2 YFSETQ. Trimming removed 4 bases at V and 7 bases at J, with 30 bases between. The CDR3 extends over 19 amino acids. CDR3 sequence: CASSLQGVGRVSNLNEQFF. CDR3 bases: TGCGCCAGCAGCCTTCAGGGAGTCGGGCGCGTATCTAATTTGAATGAGCAGTTCTTC.

The chain couples TRBV12-3 or TRBV12-4 to TRBJ2-1; 12 bases match TRBD2. The CDR3 is made up of 15 amino acids. V lost 10 bases, J lost 9 bases, and 13 bases stayed unmatched. CDR3 in amino acids: CATLLRLAGEAEQFF. For the CDR3, the DNA is TGTGCCACCCTACTGAGACTAGCGGGGGAAGCTGAGCAGTTCTTC.

This clonotype has a count of ten or more. CDR3 sequence: CASRVGGYGYTF. The CDR3 DNA follows: TGTGCCAGCAGAGTCGGCGGCTATGGCTACACCTTC. V usage is TRBV6-5 and J usage is TRBJ1-2, with D unresolved. This CDR3 spans 12 amino acids. Germline loops: CDR1 MNHEY, CDR2 SVGAGI. V dropped 6 bases and J dropped 4 bases, with 9 bases sitting between them.

J is TRBJ2-1 and V is TRBV30; TRBD2 might be the D (5 bases). The V and J ends lost 2 bases and 2 bases respectively, with 10 bases between them. The CDR3 has 14 residues. The V gene's germline CDR1 is GTSNPN and CDR2 SVGIG (reference sequence). The CDR3 reads CAWSPGSAYNEQFF. Here the CDR3 DNA reads TGTGCCTGGAGTCCGGGTAGCGCCTACAATGAGCAGTTCTTC.

The chain recombines TRBV15 with TRBJ1-6; D is ambiguous. The CDR3 is made up of 15 amino acids. Germline V lookup: CDR1 LNHNV, CDR2 YYDKDF (reference sequence). The germline V and J ends were trimmed by 0 bases and 14 bases, with 17 bases remaining between them. The CDR3 region has the DNA TGTGCCACCAGCAGAGATCCCGGTACATTCTCTGCCCTCCACTTT. Its protein product is CATSRDPGTFSALHF.

This clonotype occurred a few times. The rearrangement uses TRBV19 and TRBJ2-7; 7 positions match TRBD1. Germline CDR1 is LNHDA and CDR2 is SQIVND (reference sequence). V lost 5 bases and J lost 6; bases outside the gene matches: 4. The CDR3 is 12 amino acids. The CDR3 loop reads CASSRRGREQYF. DNA for the CDR3: TGTGCCAGTAGTCGTAGGGGGCGCGAGCAGTACTTC.

The rearrangement links TRBV20-1 to TRBJ2-7; TRBD2 aligns across 7 bases. Germline V CDR1 and CDR2: DFQATT, SNEGSKA (reference sequence). The trim removed 1 base at V and 8 bases at J, leaving 11 bases unmatched. The length of the CDR3 is 14 residues. CDR3 coding DNA: TGCAGTGCTAGAGTGAGCGGGGCCCCCTCCCAGCAGTACTTC. As protein: CSARVSGAPSQQYF.

There are a few counts of this clonotype. The chain is built from TRBV6-6 and TRBJ2-3; no firm D call. The CDR3 runs 12 residues. Germline V gives CDR1 MNHNY, CDR2 SVGAGI (reference sequence). Trimming took off 5 bases at V and 5 bases at J, with 8 bases between the two ends. The CDR3 loop reads CASSIDVDTQYF. The CDR3 nucleotides are TGTGCCAGCAGTATCGACGTAGATACGCAGTATTTT.

In its sample, this clonotype was seen a few times. The chain combines TRBV20-1 with TRBJ2-3; D remains unclear. The CDR3 length is 12 residues. Germline CDR1 is DFQATT and CDR2 is SNEGSKA (reference sequence). Trimming cost V 4 bases and J 6 bases, with 11 bases left between them. CDR3 region: CSANSEVDTQYF. DNA for the CDR3: TGCAGTGCTAACTCCGAAGTGGATACGCAGTATTTT.